What follows are 3 T cell receptor beta chains derived from one specimen sequenced in a study of blood T cell repertoires in COVID-19. Some clones are missing from TCRdb's copy, which holds only in-frame ones; the method was immunoSEQ multiplex PCR. The data hold approximately 92,000 clones, with roughly 80% observed a single time. Sequences were obtained from peripheral blood. The source of these receptors is a man between 45 and 60 years old with acute or convalescent COVID-19.

The CDR3: CASSHTGEQFF. In nucleotides, the CDR3 is TGCGCCAGCAGCCATACAGGAGAGCAGTTCTTC. This chain connects TRBV23-1 to TRBJ2-1; D is perhaps TRBD1 (5 bases). TRBV23-1 has ORF status, its function being uncertain. Trimming stripped 6 bases from V and 10 bases from J, with 10 bases between. The CDR3 covers 11 residues.

V is TRBV27 and J is TRBJ1-4, with 8 bases matching TRBD1. CDR1 and CDR2 (germline): MNHEY, SMNVEV (reference sequence). The CDR3 is made up of 16 amino acids. V dropped 5 bases and J dropped 15; count of bases not matched to a gene: 20. Written as DNA, the CDR3 is TGTGCCAGCAGTCCTCTAGTACGGACAGGGAGGAATTTGTTGTTTTTT. Its translation: CASSPLVRTGRNLLFF.

The chain recombines TRBV5-1 with TRBJ2-5; weak D call: TRBD2 (6 bases). Germline V gives CDR1 SGHRS, CDR2 YFSETQ. The CDR3 runs 14 residues. V was cut by 3 bases and J by 1 base, with 10 bases left in between. CDR3 sequence: CASSSSVGQETQYF. The DNA for the CDR3 is TGCGCCAGCAGCTCTAGCGTGGGCCAAGAGACCCAGTACTTC.